The 17 T cell receptor beta chains below all came from one sample that was sequenced in a study of T cells after yellow fever vaccination. Each CDR3 protein gets one entry after TCRdb re-called the 5' RACE reads with MiXCR. The sample has 400,000 or so distinct CDR3 sequences; 15% to 20% are singletons. This material consisted of PBMCs, taken before the yellow fever booster vaccination. These receptors all stem from a young man who received the YFV17D yellow fever vaccine.

This clonotype has just a few counts. The chain links TRBV29-1 to TRBJ1-4; D is unresolved. Trimming left V 4 bases short and J 8 bases short, with 11 bases between. Germline CDR1 and CDR2: SQVTM and ANQGSEA. This CDR3 spans 12 amino acids. CDR3 DNA: TGCAGCGTTGCAAGGACGGGCGAAAAACTGTTTTTT. Its protein product is CSVARTGEKLFF.

In this sample, this clonotype turned up many times. The rearrangement joins TRBV12-3 or TRBV12-4 to TRBJ1-5; 9 positions agree with TRBD1. This CDR3 spans 15 amino acids. The ends lost 5 bases at V and 0 bases at J; junction bases unmatched: 2. The CDR3 nucleotides are TGTGCCAGCAGTCTGACAGGGGGTAGCAATCAGCCCCAGCATTTT. Protein product: CASSLTGGSNQPQHF.

CDR3 bases: TGTGCCAGCAGTTTTCAGGACAGTCGGGAACGGCTGTTTTTT. It codes for CASSFQDSRERLFF. The chain has TRBV6-5 and TRBJ2-2; maybe TRBD1 (6 bases). Between the trimmed V and J ends, which lost 4 bases and 13 bases, there was a span of 19 bases. CDR1 is MNHEY, CDR2 SVGAGI, per germline. This CDR3 spans 14 amino acids.

V is TRBV12-3 or TRBV12-4 and J is TRBJ1-2, with 10 nucleotides matching TRBD1. The J segment lost 8 bases and the V segment lost 5 bases, leaving 8 bases of the junction unmatched. The CDR3 runs to 14 residues. The CDR3 region is CASSTGTGVRGYTF. DNA for the CDR3: TGTGCCAGCAGTACCGGGACAGGGGTACGCGGCTACACCTTC.

The V call is TRBV6-5, the J call TRBJ2-5, with TRBD2 matching over 11 bases. CDR1 and CDR2 from the germline V gene are MNHEY and SVGAGI. V lost 8 bases, J lost 2 bases, and 13 bases stayed unmatched. The CDR3 covers 17 residues. The CDR3 DNA follows: TGTGCCAGCGTTAGATCTCCTAGCGGGGGGTTACAAGAGACCCAGTACTTC. As protein: CASVRSPSGGLQETQYF.

In its sample, this clonotype was seen a few times. The chain has TRBV29-1 and TRBJ2-2; possible D gene TRBD2, 7 bases. CDR1 and CDR2 from the germline V gene are SQVTM and ANQGSEA. The CDR3 is 12 residues long. V lost 7 bases and J lost 7, with 13 bases in between. The CDR3 coding sequence is TGCAGCGGGGGGGGCCGTGGCGGGGAGCTGTTTTTT. Amino acid sequence: CSGGGRGGELFF.

V and J are TRBV5-1 and TRBJ1-5, with no clear D. The CDR3 totals 13 residues. The V and J ends lost 0 bases and 7 bases respectively, with 8 bases between them. Germline V CDR1 and CDR2: SGHRS, YFSETQ. CDR3 sequence: CASSLEGSQPQHF. The CDR3 DNA reads as TGCGCCAGCAGCTTGGAGGGATCACAGCCCCAGCATTTT.

The genes are TRBV27 and TRBJ1-3, with D uncertain. Trimming took off 3 bases at V and 3 bases at J, with 6 bases between the two ends. The germline V gene encodes CDR1 MNHEY and CDR2 SMNVEV (reference sequence). The CDR3 is made up of 13 amino acids. As DNA, the CDR3 is TGTGCCAGCAGTTTTATCCGTGGAAACACCATATATTTT. It yields the protein CASSFIRGNTIYF.

This clonotype was seen more than once but under ten times. The chain uses TRBV29-1 and TRBJ1-2; weak D call: TRBD1 (6 bases). Germline CDR1 and CDR2: SQVTM and ANQGSEA. The CDR3 is made up of 11 amino acids. V lost 5 bases and J lost 10, with 14 bases in between. CDR3 bases: TGCAGCGTTCGGTGGGGGGCGGACTACACCTTC. This sequence encodes CSVRWGADYTF.

This chain uses TRBV11-3 with TRBJ2-3; the match to TRBD2 covers 13 bases. Trimming cost V 3 bases and J 6 bases; bases outside gene matches: 9. The CDR3 is 17 residues long. Looked up from germline, CDR1 is SGHNT and CDR2 is YENEEA. The CDR3 DNA follows: TGTGCCAGCAGCTTCAGACTAGCGGGGGGAGGATCGGATACGCAGTATTTT. Residues: CASSFRLAGGGSDTQYF.

The V and J genes are TRBV6-5 and TRBJ1-1; TRBD1 matches 10 bases. The CDR3 is 18 amino acids. CDR1 MNHEY and CDR2 SVGAGI come from the germline V gene. The ends lost 0 bases at V and 4 bases at J; junction bases unmatched: 11. The chain's CDR3 is CASSYSKGQGHRGTEAFF. CDR3 DNA sequence: TGTGCCAGCAGTTACTCTAAGGGACAGGGGCATAGAGGCACTGAAGCTTTCTTT.

Only a few counts were recorded for this clonotype. This chain joins TRBV12-3 or TRBV12-4 and TRBJ2-3; tentatively, D is TRBD2 (7 bases). The CDR3 extends over 14 amino acids. V was trimmed by 8 bases and J by 4 bases, leaving 16 bases between them. The CDR3 DNA reads TGTGCCAGCGATAGGGGGGGGCCGGCAGATACGCAGTATTTT. Protein product: CASDRGGPADTQYF.

This clonotype was observed a few times. The chain recombines TRBV6-5 with TRBJ2-1, with TRBD2 identical over 9 bases. The J segment lost 1 base and the V segment lost 5 bases, leaving 6 bases of the junction unmatched. Germline CDR1 reads MNHEY; CDR2 reads SVGAGI. This CDR3 has 16 amino acids. CDR3 nucleotides: TGTGCCAGCAGTCGTGTAGCGGGGGTGTCCTACAATGAGCAGTTCTTC. It translates to CASSRVAGVSYNEQFF.

This clonotype has more than one count but fewer than ten. The rearrangement joins TRBV9 to TRBJ2-2; D unclear. The CDR3 totals 14 residues. V lost 4 bases and J 4 bases, leaving 11 bases between the germline ends. Germline loops: CDR1 SGDLS, CDR2 YYNGEE. In DNA form, the CDR3 reads TGTGCCAGCAGCTCCTTATTCGGCACCGGGGAGCTGTTTTTT. As protein: CASSSLFGTGELFF.

V is TRBV9 and J is TRBJ2-5; possibly TRBD1 for D (5 bases). The germline V gene has CDR1 SGDLS and CDR2 YYNGEE. The CDR3 is made up of 15 amino acids. The V gene lost 0 bases and the J gene lost 1 base, with 10 bases spanning the gap. The CDR3 DNA sequence: TGTGCCAGCAGCGTAGAGGGCAGGGTCCAAGAGACCCAGTACTTC. This codes for CASSVEGRVQETQYF.

In its sample, this clonotype was seen a few times. One junction end disagrees with the germline gene, perhaps due to a read error. The chain uses TRBV7-2 and TRBJ2-7, with D maybe TRBD2 (7 bases). The CDR3 length is 13 residues. CDR1 is SGHTA, CDR2 FQGNSA, per germline. The CDR3, as DNA: TGTGCCAGCAGCTTGGGGGGGCAGTACGATCAGTACTTC. As protein: CASSLGGQYDQYF.

This clonotype was counted between two and nine times. The chain has TRBV7-9 and TRBJ1-1, with a tentative D call TRBD1 (5 bases). From germline, CDR1 is SEHNR and CDR2 FQNEAQ (reference sequence). Trimming removed 5 bases from V and 0 bases from J, with 13 bases in between. The CDR3 loop spans 15 amino acids. The CDR3 is CASSLEEGMNTEAFF. The CDR3 nucleotides are TGTGCCAGCAGCCTAGAGGAGGGGATGAACACTGAAGCTTTCTTT. The whole variable domain, filled in from reference TRBV7-9 and TRBJ1-1, reads DTGVSQNPRHKITKRGQNVTFRCDPISEHNRLYWYRQTLGQGPEFLTYFQNEAQLEKSRLLSDRFSAERPKGSFSTLEIQRTEQGDSAMYLCASSLEEGMNTEAFFGQGTRLTVV.